A selection of T cell receptor beta chains follows, all from one sample in a study of cytomegalovirus exposure and HLA in healthy donors. Sequencing was performed with immunoSEQ multiplex PCR; in TCRdb, only in-frame clones are kept and a portion is missing. The repertoire holds 190,000 or so clones, about four fifths seen once, with around 1.5% in the top ten. Source material: PBMCs. Every receptor here comes from a middle-aged man in good health and CMV-seronegative. Both conserved end residues are part of each CDR3. Each record gives: clone size, D gene, V gene, J gene, CDR3 DNA, CDR3 protein. The D gene is left open where the match is weak. Rows may omit the clone size; those that give it use once, few, many or a size class.

size: .; D: TRBD1; V: TRBV18; J: TRBJ2-2; DNA: TGTGCCAGCTCACCAGGGACAGGGGGCTTCTCCGGGGAGCTGTTTTTT; CDR3: CASSPGTGGFSGELFF
size: .; D: TRBD2; V: TRBV7-9; J: TRBJ2-5; DNA: TGTGCCAGCAGCTTACCGGGACTAGCCGAGACCCAGTACTTC; CDR3: CASSLPGLAETQYF
size: .; D: TRBD1; V: TRBV6-6; J: TRBJ1-1; DNA: TGTGCCAGGGCGACAGGGGCGATGGGGACTGAAGCTTTCTTT; CDR3: CARATGAMGTEAFF
size: .; D: .; V: TRBV5-1; J: TRBJ2-7; DNA: TGCGCCAGCAGCCCGCCTCCTGGGGGGGGCTTGGGGTACGAGCAGTACTTC; CDR3: CASSPPPGGGLGYEQYF
size: .; D: .; V: TRBV29-1; J: TRBJ2-4; DNA: TGCAGCGTTGAAGGGCTCCAAAACATTCAGTACTTC; CDR3: CSVEGLQNIQYF
size: .; D: .; V: TRBV5-1; J: TRBJ2-3; DNA: TGCGCCAGCAGCTTTGAGGATACGCAGTATTTT; CDR3: CASSFEDTQYF
size: .; D: TRBD1; V: TRBV6-5; J: TRBJ1-4; DNA: TGTGCCAGCAGTTACACCGGGACAGTAAATGAAAAACTGTTTTTT; CDR3: CASSYTGTVNEKLFF
size: .; D: .; V: TRBV19; J: TRBJ1-1; DNA: TGTGACGGTACTGAAGCTTTCTTT; CDR3: CDGTEAFF
size: .; D: TRBD1; V: TRBV28; J: TRBJ1-1; DNA: TGTGCCAGCAGTTGGACAGGGGGCCGGAAACTTGAAGCTTTCTTT; CDR3: CASSWTGGRKLEAFF
size: once; D: .; V: TRBV6-1; J: TRBJ1-3; DNA: TGTGCCAGCAGTGAAGCGACAGGCCTGCAAAGAAACACCATATATTTT; CDR3: CASSEATGLQRNTIYF
size: .; D: .; V: TRBV25-1; J: TRBJ2-3; DNA: TGTGCCAGCAGTGACCACTCCGTTCGATCGGGGATAGATACGCAGTATTTT; CDR3: CASSDHSVRSGIDTQYF
size: once; D: TRBD2; V: TRBV19; J: TRBJ2-2; DNA: TGTGCCAGTTTGCCAATGCGGGGCGGGGGGCCCACCGGGGAGCTGTTTTTT; CDR3: CASLPMRGGGPTGELFF
size: .; D: .; V: TRBV19; J: TRBJ2-3; DNA: TGTGCCAGCTTAAAGAATCCAGGGGTGGGGAGCACAGATACGCAGTATTTT; CDR3: CASLKNPGVGSTDTQYF
size: once; D: .; V: TRBV25-1; J: TRBJ1-4; DNA: TGTGCCAGCAGTGATTCTGGGGGCCCTGAAAAACTGTTTTTT; CDR3: CASSDSGGPEKLFF
size: .; D: .; V: TRBV7-9; J: TRBJ2-3; DNA: TGTGCCAGCAGCTTAGGTTCGAGGACAGATACGCAGTATTTT; CDR3: CASSLGSRTDTQYF
size: .; D: TRBD1; V: TRBV6-1; J: TRBJ2-4; DNA: TGTGCCAGTATTGAACAGGGGGCGAGGGCAAACATTCAGTACTTC; CDR3: CASIEQGARANIQYF
size: .; D: TRBD1; V: TRBV7-3; J: TRBJ2-1; DNA: TGTGCCAGCAGCTCCCGCAGGGGGAATGAGCAGTTCTTC; CDR3: CASSSRRGNEQFF
size: .; D: .; V: TRBV21-1; J: TRBJ1-1; DNA: TGTGCCAGCAGCAAAAACGAACTAACAGGGCCTAGGGAAGCTTTCTTT; CDR3: CASSKNELTGPREAFF
size: .; D: .; V: TRBV7-9; J: TRBJ1-2; DNA: TGTGCCAGCAGCTTTTCCGAGTATGGCTACACCTTC; CDR3: CASSFSEYGYTF
size: .; D: TRBD1; V: TRBV28; J: TRBJ1-2; DNA: TGTGCCAGCAGTTTAGACAGGGGAGAAGGAGGCTACACCTTC; CDR3: CASSLDRGEGGYTF
size: .; D: .; V: TRBV6-5; J: TRBJ1-6; DNA: TGTGCCAGCAGCCCTCGGAGAGATAATTCACCCCTCCACTTT; CDR3: CASSPRRDNSPLHF
size: once; D: .; V: TRBV21-1; J: TRBJ1-5; DNA: TGTGCCAGCAGCAAAGCGGGAGCCCGTAAACGTTATAGCAATCAGCCCCAGCATTTT; CDR3: CASSKAGARKRYSNQPQHF
size: once; D: .; V: TRBV28; J: TRBJ2-7; DNA: TGTGCCAGCAGTGCGACGACAGGACGACGGCCTTACGAGCAGTACTTC; CDR3: CASSATTGRRPYEQYF
size: .; D: .; V: TRBV28; J: TRBJ2-7; DNA: TGTGCCAGCAGGTTGTCACTGCGCGAGCAGTACTTC; CDR3: CASRLSLREQYF
size: .; D: TRBD1; V: TRBV2; J: TRBJ2-5; DNA: TGTGCCAGCAGTGAAGTGACAGGGAAAAAGACCCAGTACTTC; CDR3: CASSEVTGKKTQYF
size: .; D: .; V: TRBV23-1; J: TRBJ1-1; DNA: TGCGCCAGCAGTCGCCAGGGTGAAGCTTTCTTT; CDR3: CASSRQGEAFF
size: .; D: TRBD1; V: TRBV7-3; J: TRBJ2-7; DNA: TGTGCCAGCAGCTTAATGGGACAGGGCTACGAGCAGTACTTC; CDR3: CASSLMGQGYEQYF
size: once; D: .; V: TRBV7-8; J: TRBJ2-3; DNA: TGTGCCAGCAGCCCAACGGCAGGGGTAAAGACAGATACGCAGTATTTT; CDR3: CASSPTAGVKTDTQYF